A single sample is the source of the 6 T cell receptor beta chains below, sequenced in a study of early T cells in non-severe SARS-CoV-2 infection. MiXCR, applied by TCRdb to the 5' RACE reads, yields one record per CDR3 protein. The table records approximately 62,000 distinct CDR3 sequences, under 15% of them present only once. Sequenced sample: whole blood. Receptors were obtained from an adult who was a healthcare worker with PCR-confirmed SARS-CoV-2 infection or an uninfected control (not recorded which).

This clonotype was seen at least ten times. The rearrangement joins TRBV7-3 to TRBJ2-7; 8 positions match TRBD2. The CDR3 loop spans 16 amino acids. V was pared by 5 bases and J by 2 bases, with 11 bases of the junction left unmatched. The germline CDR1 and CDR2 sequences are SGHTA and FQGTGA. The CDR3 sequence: CASSPLGGGLAYEQYF. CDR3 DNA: TGTGCCAGCAGCCCACTGGGCGGGGGGCTCGCCTACGAGCAGTACTTC.

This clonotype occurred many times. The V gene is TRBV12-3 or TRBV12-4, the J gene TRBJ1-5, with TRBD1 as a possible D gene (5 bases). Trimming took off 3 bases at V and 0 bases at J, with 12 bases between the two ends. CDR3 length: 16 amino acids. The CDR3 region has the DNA TGTGCCAGCAGTTTTGGGGGTGACTATAGCAATCAGCCCCAGCATTTT. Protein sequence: CASSFGGDYSNQPQHF.

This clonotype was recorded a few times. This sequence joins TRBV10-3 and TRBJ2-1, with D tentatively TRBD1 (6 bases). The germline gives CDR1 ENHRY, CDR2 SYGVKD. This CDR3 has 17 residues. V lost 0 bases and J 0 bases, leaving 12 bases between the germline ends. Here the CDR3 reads CAISESVTGFSYNEQFF. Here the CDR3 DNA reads TGTGCCATCAGTGAGTCGGTTACAGGGTTCTCCTACAATGAGCAGTTCTTC.

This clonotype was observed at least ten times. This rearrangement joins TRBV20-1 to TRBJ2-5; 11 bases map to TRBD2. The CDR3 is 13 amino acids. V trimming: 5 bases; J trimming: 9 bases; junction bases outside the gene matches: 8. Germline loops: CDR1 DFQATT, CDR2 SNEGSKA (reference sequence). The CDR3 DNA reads TGCAGTGCTGACGGGGGACTAGCGGAGTCCCAGTACTTC. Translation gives CSADGGLAESQYF.

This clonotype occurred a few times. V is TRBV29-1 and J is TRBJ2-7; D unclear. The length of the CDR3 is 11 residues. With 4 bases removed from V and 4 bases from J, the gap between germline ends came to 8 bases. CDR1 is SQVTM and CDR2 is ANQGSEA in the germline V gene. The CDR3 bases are TGCAGCGTTGCCAGTGGGTACGAGCAGTACTTC. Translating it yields CSVASGYEQYF.

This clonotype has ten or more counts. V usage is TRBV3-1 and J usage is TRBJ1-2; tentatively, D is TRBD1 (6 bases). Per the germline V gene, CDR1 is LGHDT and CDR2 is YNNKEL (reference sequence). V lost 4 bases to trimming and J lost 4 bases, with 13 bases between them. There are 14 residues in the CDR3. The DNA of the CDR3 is TGTGCCAGCAGCCCAAGACAGGAGACCTATGGCTACACCTTC. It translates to CASSPRQETYGYTF.